Each of the 12 T cell receptor beta chains below was sequenced from the same sample in a study of blood T cell repertoires in COVID-19 (TCRdb year 2020). Library prep was done by the immunoSEQ multiplex PCR assay. The table comes from immuneACCESS by way of TCRdb, which keeps in-frame sequences with V and J called. Part of the clones is missing from these tables; in studies checked, under half for an unresolved V gene and the rest for unknown reasons. The sample records 120,000 or so clones, nearly 90% of which are singletons. Of the sample, 1% to 1.5% falls within the top ten clones. The sample taken for sequencing was peripheral blood. These receptors all come from an elderly woman with acute or convalescent COVID-19.

This chain joins TRBV6-5 and TRBJ1-1, with TRBD1 matching 8 bases. The ends lost 8 bases at V and 1 base at J; junction bases unmatched: 9. This CDR3 is 15 amino acids long. The germline V gene has CDR1 MNHEY and CDR2 SVGAGI. The CDR3 DNA follows: TGTGCCAGCGGGGATCAGGGGGCGAGGAACACTGAAGCTTTCTTT. Translating it yields CASGDQGARNTEAFF.

The chain employs TRBV2 and TRBJ2-1, with 8 bases lining up with TRBD1. J was trimmed by 4 bases and V by 6 bases; bases with no gene match: 2. The CDR3 consists of 13 residues. Germline CDR1 and CDR2: SNHLY and FYNNEI. CDR3 loop: CASRDRVYNEQFF. The CDR3 bases are TGTGCCAGCAGGGACAGGGTTTACAATGAGCAGTTCTTC.

This chain joins TRBV28 and TRBJ1-5; weak D call: TRBD1 (6 bases). This CDR3 has 12 amino acids. From germline, CDR1 is MDHEN and CDR2 SYDVKM. Trimming cost V 6 bases and J 8 bases, with 11 bases left between them. The CDR3 DNA is TGTGCCAGCAGAAAAGGGGGGGAGCCCCAGCATTTT. Its translation: CASRKGGEPQHF.

Details on this clone: In the same sample, other DNA sequences code for this CDR3. The rearrangement links TRBV3-1 (or the pseudogene TRBV3-2) to TRBJ1-5; 8 bases align to TRBD1. This CDR3 has 14 residues. Germline CDR1 LGHDT, CDR2 YNNKEL (reference sequence). The J segment lost 4 bases and the V segment lost 1 base, leaving 0 bases of the junction unmatched. CDR3 nucleotides: TGTGCCAGCAGCCAAGGACAGGGGAATCAGCCCCAGCATTTT. This sequence encodes CASSQGQGNQPQHF.

The V gene is TRBV5-4, the J gene TRBJ1-1; TRBD1 matches 8 bases. The J segment lost 4 bases and the V segment lost 4 bases, leaving 0 bases of the junction unmatched. Germline CDR1 and CDR2: SGHNT and YYREEE (reference sequence). The CDR3 has 12 residues. CDR3: CASSQGATEAFF. For the CDR3, the DNA is TGTGCCAGCAGCCAGGGGGCCACTGAAGCTTTCTTT.

The chain couples TRBV6-5 to TRBJ1-2; 10 bases line up with TRBD1. Germline V gene lookup returns CDR1 MNHEY and CDR2 SVGAGI. Trimming at V came to 7 bases and at J to 4 bases, leaving 9 bases not matched to a gene. The CDR3 is 15 residues long. The DNA for the CDR3 is TGTGCCAGCACTCAACTGGGACAGGGGCCCTATGGCTACACCTTC. Amino acids: CASTQLGQGPYGYTF.

This sequence joins TRBV5-1 and TRBJ1-6; D unresolved. This CDR3 is 15 amino acids long. Trimming took off 0 bases at V and 6 bases at J, with 10 bases between the two ends. Looked up from germline, CDR1 is SGHRS and CDR2 is YFSETQ. Written as DNA, the CDR3 is TGCGCCAGCAGCTTGGACGTAAGCGGTAATTCACCCCTCCACTTT. Its protein product is CASSLDVSGNSPLHF.

V is TRBV27 and J is TRBJ2-7, with 7 nucleotides matching TRBD1. With 1 base clipped from V and 7 bases from J, the junction kept 16 bases outside the gene matches. This CDR3 is 17 amino acids long. CDR1 MNHEY and CDR2 SMNVEV come from the germline V gene (reference sequence). The CDR3 bases are TGTGCCAGCAGTTTATTATCTATACAGGGGCCTAAGAGGGAGCAGTACTTC. Protein sequence: CASSLLSIQGPKREQYF.

The chain is built from TRBV6-5 and TRBJ2-1; 7 bases align to TRBD2. The CDR3 contains 14 residues. Germline CDR1 MNHEY, CDR2 SVGAGI. Trimming removed 2 bases from V and 4 bases from J; junction bases left unmatched: 2. The CDR3 spells CASSYRAGYNEQFF. In DNA form, the CDR3 reads TGTGCCAGCAGTTACCGAGCGGGGTACAATGAGCAGTTCTTC.

The chain joins TRBV7-8 to TRBJ2-7; maybe TRBD1 (6 bases). The germline V gene encodes CDR1 SGHVS and CDR2 FQNEAQ. V gave up 3 bases and J gave up 0 bases, with 12 bases separating them. The CDR3 is 15 amino acids. This CDR3 reads CASSFGQTFSYEQYF. The CDR3 region has the DNA TGTGCCAGCAGCTTCGGACAGACGTTCTCCTACGAGCAGTACTTC.

The chain has TRBV6-5 and TRBJ1-5, with 7 bases fitting TRBD1. V was clipped by 6 bases and J by 0 bases; unmatched bases: 2. CDR3 length equals 14 residues. Germline loops: CDR1 MNHEY, CDR2 SVGAGI. The CDR3 loop is CASRGTASNQPQHF. CDR3 nucleotide sequence: TGTGCCAGCAGAGGGACAGCTAGCAATCAGCCCCAGCATTTT.

V gene TRBV7-9 combines with J gene TRBJ2-1; possible D gene TRBD2, 6 bases. The CDR3 length is 13 residues. The germline CDR1 and CDR2 sequences are SEHNR and FQNEAQ (reference sequence). V was pared by 4 bases and J by 10 bases, with 14 bases between. CDR3 coding DNA: TGTGCCAGCAGCTCCCTAGCGACACGCGAGCAGTTCTTC. Translated: CASSSLATREQFF.